Listed below are T cell receptor beta chains from one sample, sequenced in a study of blood T cells in healthy people across ages. Each CDR3 protein is one row after TCRdb ran MiXCR on the 5' RACE reads. The data hold under 700,000 distinct CDR3 sequences, with about 24% observed a single time. The same sample was also studied in work on T cells of mothers and their children.

Source material: blood. Receptor source: a boy younger than 18 in good health. Each CDR3 is given with its conserved first and last residue. D genes are given only for firm matches. A clone size is listed for some rows: how often the clone was seen (once, few, many), or a class if it is expanded.

clone_size cdr3_length d_call j_call v_call cdr3_nt cdr3_aa
few 13 NA TRBJ2-7 TRBV7-9 TGTGCCAGCAGCTTAGCCCCTGCCTACGAGCAGTACTTC CASSLAPAYEQYF
NA 13 NA TRBJ2-5 TRBV29-1 TGCAGCGTTGGGAACGGGGCAGGAGAGACCCAGTACTTC CSVGNGAGETQYF
many 13 NA TRBJ1-1 TRBV12-3/TRBV12-4 TGTGCCAGCAGTTCGTCTATGAACACTGAAGCTTTCTTT CASSSSMNTEAFF
few 18 TRBD1 TRBJ1-1 TRBV4-3 TGCGCCAGCAGCCTAGATCCCGGGACAGGTAAATTTAACACTGAAGCTTTCTTT CASSLDPGTGKFNTEAFF
few 13 NA TRBJ1-1 TRBV14 TGTGCCAGCAGCCAAGATATCGTAACTGAAGCTTTCTTT CASSQDIVTEAFF
NA 15 TRBD2 TRBJ2-3 TRBV7-2 TGTGCCAGCAGCTTACTCGCGGGAGCGGGGGATACGCAGTATTTT CASSLLAGAGDTQYF
NA 10 NA TRBJ1-5 TRBV12-3/TRBV12-4 TGTGCCACGAGCAATCAGCCCCAGCATTTT CATSNQPQHF
NA 15 TRBD1 TRBJ1-5 TRBV5-6 TGTGCCAGCAGCTTTCAGGGGGCGCGGGGAAGGCCCCAGCATTTT CASSFQGARGRPQHF
NA 19 TRBD1 TRBJ2-1 TRBV9 TGTGCCAGCAGTGTAACCGGGACAGGGGGCGCGGTGGGAAATAATGAGCAGTTCTTC CASSVTGTGGAVGNNEQFF
few 14 TRBD1 TRBJ1-5 TRBV28 TGTGCCAGCAGCGGGGACAGGGGCCATCAGCCCCAGCATTTT CASSGDRGHQPQHF
NA 14 NA TRBJ2-3 TRBV7-9 TGTGCCAGCAGCTTCCCGGAAAGCACAGATACGCAGTATTTT CASSFPESTDTQYF
few 16 TRBD1 TRBJ1-4 TRBV7-9 TGTGCCAGCAGCAAGACTCCGGGACAGGGAAATGAAAAACTGTTTTTT CASSKTPGQGNEKLFF
few 18 NA TRBJ1-4 TRBV3-1 TGTGCCAGCAGCCAAGTTCGATCAGGTCAGATGCATAATGAAAAACTGTTTTTT CASSQVRSGQMHNEKLFF
few 16 NA TRBJ1-4 TRBV7-2 TGTGCCAGCAGCTTAAGGGAGCGGGGGGCGGGTGAAAAACTGTTTTTT CASSLRERGAGEKLFF
NA 14 NA TRBJ1-1 TRBV7-3 TGTGCCAGCAGCTTAATGGCGGGTGTCTCTGAAGCTTTCTTT CASSLMAGVSEAFF
NA 19 TRBD2 TRBJ2-4 TRBV7-2 TGTGCCAGCAGCTTAGCACTAGCGGGAGGACCTCTAGCCAAAAACATTCAGTACTTC CASSLALAGGPLAKNIQYF
NA 17 NA TRBJ1-1 TRBV19 TGTGCCAGTAGTATGGCCCTCTCGGCAGGATCGAACACTGAAGCTTTCTTT CASSMALSAGSNTEAFF
few 13 NA TRBJ2-1 TRBV12-3/TRBV12-4 TGTGCCAGCAGCGGGACAAGTTACAATGAGCAGTTCTTC CASSGTSYNEQFF
many 13 TRBD1 TRBJ1-1 TRBV20-1 TGCAGTGCTATCCGGGACAGGAACACTGAAGCTTTCTTT CSAIRDRNTEAFF
few 16 TRBD2 TRBJ2-5 TRBV7-9 TGTGCCAGCAGCTTCGGAACTAGCGGGGGGTATGAGACCCAGTACTTC CASSFGTSGGYETQYF
few 17 TRBD2 TRBJ2-5 TRBV3-1 TGTGCCAGCAGCCAAGGCCTGGAAGCGGGGGGTCAAGAGACCCAGTACTTC CASSQGLEAGGQETQYF
NA 18 TRBD2 TRBJ2-5 TRBV7-6 TGTGCCAGCAGCTTAGCGCTAACCCTAGCGGGTATACAAGAGACCCAGTACTTC CASSLALTLAGIQETQYF
NA 13 NA TRBJ1-1 TRBV20-1 TGCAGTGCTAGTCGACAGTTGAACACTGAAGCTTTCTTT CSASRQLNTEAFF
few 18 TRBD2 TRBJ2-7 TRBV4-2 TGTGCCAGCAGCCCCGCAGGCCTTTCTAGCGGAAATAACTACGAGCAGTACTTC CASSPAGLSSGNNYEQYF
few 14 TRBD1 TRBJ2-1 TRBV7-9 TGTGCCAGCAGCTCCCGGGACAGAGACAATGAGCAGTTCTTC CASSSRDRDNEQFF
many 18 TRBD2 TRBJ2-7 TRBV25-1 TGTGCCAGCAGTGATGATACTAGCGGGGGCGGTAGGACCTACGAGCAGTACTTC CASSDDTSGGGRTYEQYF
NA 15 NA TRBJ2-7 TRBV7-9 TGTGCCAGCAGCCGAGGGGGGGACAGGTTATACGAGCAGTACTTC CASSRGGDRLYEQYF
NA 15 NA TRBJ1-5 TRBV12-3/TRBV12-4 TGCGCCAGCAGTTTAAGGGGTTATAGCAATCAGCCCCAGCATTTT CASSLRGYSNQPQHF
NA 11 NA TRBJ2-2 TRBV29-1 TGCAGCGTTGGTGGTTCCGGGGAGCTGTTTTTT CSVGGSGELFF
NA 14 TRBD1 TRBJ2-3 TRBV24-1 TGTGCCACTGGACAGGGGTCACGCACAGATACGCAGTATTTT CATGQGSRTDTQYF
few 14 TRBD1 TRBJ1-2 TRBV27 TGTGCCAGCAGTATACAGGGGGCGGGCTATGGCTACACCTTC CASSIQGAGYGYTF
NA 17 NA TRBJ2-5 TRBV7-9 TGTGCCAGCAGCTTAGTTTCCCGACTAGAGTACCAAGAGACCCAGTACTTC CASSLVSRLEYQETQYF
NA 12 NA TRBJ1-2 TRBV28 TGTGCCAGCAGTTTAGCTGAAAATGGCTACACCTTC CASSLAENGYTF
NA 11 NA TRBJ1-5 TRBV20-1 TGCAGTGCCCAGGGTAATCAGCCCCAGCATTTT CSAQGNQPQHF
few 15 TRBD1 TRBJ2-1 TRBV11-2 TGTGCCAGCAGCTCCAGACAGGGCTCCTACAATGAGCAGTTCTTC CASSSRQGSYNEQFF
few 14 NA TRBJ1-2 TRBV5-1 TGCGCCAGCAGCTTGGGTCGGGGCGCATATGGCTACACCTTC CASSLGRGAYGYTF
NA 17 TRBD2 TRBJ2-5 TRBV5-1 TGCGCCAGCAGCTTGGCTAGCGGGGGGACTATTCAAGAGACCCAGTACTTC CASSLASGGTIQETQYF
NA 15 NA TRBJ1-2 TRBV12-3/TRBV12-4 TGTGCCAGCAGTTTAGAACGCTCGCCTAACTATGGCTACACCTTC CASSLERSPNYGYTF
NA 15 NA TRBJ2-7 TRBV6-5 TGTGCCAGCAGTTACTCACTTTACGGAGACTACGAGCAGTACTTC CASSYSLYGDYEQYF
few 16 NA TRBJ2-1 TRBV24-1 TGTGCCACCAGTGATCAAAACGACTACCCCTACAATGAGCAGTTCTTC CATSDQNDYPYNEQFF
few 17 TRBD1 TRBJ2-1 TRBV5-6 TGTGCCAGCAGCTTGGGAGGTCGGGACAGGGATTACAATGAGCAGTTCTTC CASSLGGRDRDYNEQFF
many 14 NA TRBJ2-7 TRBV18 TGTGCCAGCTCAGCCGACAGGCTTAACTACGAGCAGTACTTC CASSADRLNYEQYF
few 15 NA TRBJ2-5 TRBV9 TGTGCCAGCAGCGTAGTGGGGACCAGGGGAGAGACCCAGTACTTC CASSVVGTRGETQYF
few 14 TRBD1 TRBJ2-5 TRBV5-1 TGCGCCAGCAGCCCGGGACAGCCTCGGGAGACCCAGTACTTC CASSPGQPRETQYF
few 15 TRBD1 TRBJ2-7 TRBV27 TGTGCCAGCAGTTGGGGACAGGGAATCCCCTACGAGCAGTACTTC CASSWGQGIPYEQYF
NA 16 TRBD1 TRBJ2-1 TRBV9 TGTGCCAGCAGCGTGTACGGGACAGGAACTTACAATGAGCAGTTCTTC CASSVYGTGTYNEQFF
many 13 NA TRBJ2-5 TRBV29-1 TGCAGCGTTGAAGATGGATTAATAGGGACCCAGTACTTC CSVEDGLIGTQYF
few 15 TRBD2 TRBJ2-7 TRBV6-2/TRBV6-3 TGTGCCAGCACCTTTGATCCGGGACTAGCGGGGCCGCAGTACTTC CASTFDPGLAGPQYF
NA 19 NA TRBJ2-3 TRBV24-1 TGTGCCACCAGTGATCCCCGGGGGACTTCGTCGTTCGGTCTAGATACGCAGTATTTT CATSDPRGTSSFGLDTQYF
few 15 TRBD1 TRBJ2-1 TRBV4-1 TGCGCCAGCAGATTACCGGGACAGAAGTACAATGAGCAGTTCTTC CASRLPGQKYNEQFF
NA 16 NA TRBJ1-5 TRBV5-6 TGTGCCAGCAGCTTGAGAAGGGCACCAAGCAATCAGCCCCAGCATTTT CASSLRRAPSNQPQHF
NA 13 NA TRBJ2-1 TRBV7-2 TGTACCAGCAGCTTAGATACGTACAATGAGCAGTTCTTC CTSSLDTYNEQFF
NA 14 TRBD1 TRBJ2-7 TRBV29-1 TGCAGCGCTAAACCGGGACAGGGGTCCTACGAGCAGTACTTC CSAKPGQGSYEQYF